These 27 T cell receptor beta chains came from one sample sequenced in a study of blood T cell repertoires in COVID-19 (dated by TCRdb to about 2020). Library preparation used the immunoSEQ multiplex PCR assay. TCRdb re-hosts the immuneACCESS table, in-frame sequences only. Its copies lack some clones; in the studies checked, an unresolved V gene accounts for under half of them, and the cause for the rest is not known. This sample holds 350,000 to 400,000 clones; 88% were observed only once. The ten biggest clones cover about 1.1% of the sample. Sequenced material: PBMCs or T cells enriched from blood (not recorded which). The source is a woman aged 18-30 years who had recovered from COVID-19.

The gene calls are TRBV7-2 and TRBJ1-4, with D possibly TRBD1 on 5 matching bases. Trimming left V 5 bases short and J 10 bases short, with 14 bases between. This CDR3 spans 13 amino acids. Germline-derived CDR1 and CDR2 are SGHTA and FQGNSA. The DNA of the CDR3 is TGTGCCAGCAGCGGGGACCCCGGGGGAAAACTGTTTTTT. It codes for CASSGDPGGKLFF.

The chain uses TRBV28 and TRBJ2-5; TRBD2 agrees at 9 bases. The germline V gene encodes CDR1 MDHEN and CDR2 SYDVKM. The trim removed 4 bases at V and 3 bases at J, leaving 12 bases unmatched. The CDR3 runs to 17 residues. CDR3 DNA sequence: TGTGCCAGCAGTTATGGTCCGGGACTAGCAGAGAAAGAGACCCAGTACTTC. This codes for CASSYGPGLAEKETQYF. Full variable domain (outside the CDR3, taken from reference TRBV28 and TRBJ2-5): DVKVTQSSRYLVKRTGEKVFLECVQDMDHENMFWYRQDPGLGLRLIYFSYDVKMKEKGDIPEGYSVSREKKERFSLILESASTNQTSMYLCASSYGPGLAEKETQYFGPGTRLLVL.

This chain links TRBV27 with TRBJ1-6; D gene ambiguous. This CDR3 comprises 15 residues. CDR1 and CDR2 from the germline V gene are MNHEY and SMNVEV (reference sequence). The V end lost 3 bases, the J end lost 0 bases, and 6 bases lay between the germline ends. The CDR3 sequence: CASSFSFSYNSPLHF. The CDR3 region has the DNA TGTGCCAGCAGTTTTAGCTTCTCCTATAATTCACCCCTCCACTTT.

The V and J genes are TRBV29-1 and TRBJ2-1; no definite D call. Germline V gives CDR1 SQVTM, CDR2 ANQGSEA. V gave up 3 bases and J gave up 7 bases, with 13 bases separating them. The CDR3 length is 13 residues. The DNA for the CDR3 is TGCAGCGTTGAGGGCCTCGGTTTTAATGAGCAGTTCTTC. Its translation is CSVEGLGFNEQFF.

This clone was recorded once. The DNA for the CDR3 is TGTGCCAGCAGCCTTCCCTCTAGCGGGGAACTCACAGATACGCAGTATTTT. This encodes CASSLPSSGELTDTQYF. The rearrangement joins TRBV7-2 to TRBJ2-3; 9 positions match TRBD2. The germline CDR1 and CDR2 sequences are SGHTA and FQGNSA. V shed 5 bases, J shed 2 bases, and the junction held 11 bases outside the gene matches. The CDR3 contains 17 residues.

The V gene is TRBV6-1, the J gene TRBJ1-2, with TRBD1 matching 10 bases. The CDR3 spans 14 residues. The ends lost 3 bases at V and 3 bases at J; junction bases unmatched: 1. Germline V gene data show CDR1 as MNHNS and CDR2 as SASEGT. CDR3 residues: CASSEGQGYYGYTF. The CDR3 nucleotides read TGTGCCAGCAGTGAGGGACAGGGGTACTATGGCTACACCTTC.

CDR3 nucleotide sequence: TGTGCCAGTAGCCCACAGAGACCGGACAGACTCTACAATGAGCAGTTCTTC. Amino acids: CASSPQRPDRLYNEQFF. The rearrangement links TRBV19 to TRBJ2-1, with D perhaps matching TRBD1 (6 bases). This CDR3 spans 17 amino acids. CDR1 LNHDA and CDR2 SQIVND come from the germline V gene (reference sequence). V lost 6 bases, J lost 3 bases, and 21 bases lay in between.

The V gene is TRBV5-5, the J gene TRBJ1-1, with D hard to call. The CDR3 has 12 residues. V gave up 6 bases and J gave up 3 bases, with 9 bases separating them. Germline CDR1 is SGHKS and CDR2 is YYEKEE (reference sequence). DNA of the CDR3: TGTGCCAGCATCGAGCGAGACACTGAAGCTTTCTTT. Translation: CASIERDTEAFF.

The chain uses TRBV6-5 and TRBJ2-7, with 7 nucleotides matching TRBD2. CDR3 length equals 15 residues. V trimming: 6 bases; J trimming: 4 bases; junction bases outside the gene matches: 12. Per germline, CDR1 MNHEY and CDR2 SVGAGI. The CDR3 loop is CASSPTRDYLYEQYF. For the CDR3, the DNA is TGTGCCAGCAGCCCGACCCGGGACTACCTTTACGAGCAGTACTTC.

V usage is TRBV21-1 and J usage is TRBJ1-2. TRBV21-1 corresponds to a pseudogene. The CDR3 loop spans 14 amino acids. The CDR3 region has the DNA TGTGCCAGCAGCAAAGCCGGGGGGCCGAATGGCTACACCTTC. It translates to CASSKAGGPNGYTF.

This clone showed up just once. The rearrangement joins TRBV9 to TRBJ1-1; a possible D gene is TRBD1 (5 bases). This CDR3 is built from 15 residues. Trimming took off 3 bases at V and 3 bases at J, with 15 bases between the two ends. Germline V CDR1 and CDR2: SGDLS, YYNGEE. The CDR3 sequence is CASSAHGQGYTEAFF. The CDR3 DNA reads TGTGCCAGCAGCGCACATGGCCAGGGATACACTGAAGCTTTCTTT.

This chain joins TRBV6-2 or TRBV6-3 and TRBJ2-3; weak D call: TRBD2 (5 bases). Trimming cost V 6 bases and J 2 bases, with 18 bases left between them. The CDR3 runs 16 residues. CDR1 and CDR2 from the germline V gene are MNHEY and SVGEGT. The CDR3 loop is CASSGAVNSNTDTQYF. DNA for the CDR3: TGTGCCAGCAGCGGAGCGGTTAACAGTAACACAGATACGCAGTATTTT.

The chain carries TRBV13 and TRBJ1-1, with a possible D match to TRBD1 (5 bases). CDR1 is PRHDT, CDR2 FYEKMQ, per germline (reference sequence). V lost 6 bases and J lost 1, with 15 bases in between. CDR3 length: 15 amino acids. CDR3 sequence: CASSQLGLGNTEAFF. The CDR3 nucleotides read TGTGCCAGCAGTCAACTGGGGCTTGGGAACACTGAAGCTTTCTTT.

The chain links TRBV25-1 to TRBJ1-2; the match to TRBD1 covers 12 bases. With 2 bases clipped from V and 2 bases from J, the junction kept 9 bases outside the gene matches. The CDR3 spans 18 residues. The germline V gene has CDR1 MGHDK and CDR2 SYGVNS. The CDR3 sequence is CASSEPRSGTGGNYGYTF. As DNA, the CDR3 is TGTGCCAGCAGTGAACCCCGATCCGGGACAGGGGGCAACTATGGCTACACCTTC.

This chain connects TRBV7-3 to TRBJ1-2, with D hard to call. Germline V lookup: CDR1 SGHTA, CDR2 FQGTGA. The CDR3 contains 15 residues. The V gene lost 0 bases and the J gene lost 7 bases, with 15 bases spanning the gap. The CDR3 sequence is CASSLTGTATGGYTF. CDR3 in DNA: TGTGCCAGCAGCTTAACCGGAACAGCCACTGGTGGCTACACCTTC.

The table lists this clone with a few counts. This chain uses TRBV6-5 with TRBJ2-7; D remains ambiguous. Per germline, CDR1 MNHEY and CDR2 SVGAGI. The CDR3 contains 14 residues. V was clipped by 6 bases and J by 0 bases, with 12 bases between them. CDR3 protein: CASRVGTHSYEQYF. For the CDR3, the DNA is TGTGCCAGCAGGGTGGGCACCCACTCCTACGAGCAGTACTTC.

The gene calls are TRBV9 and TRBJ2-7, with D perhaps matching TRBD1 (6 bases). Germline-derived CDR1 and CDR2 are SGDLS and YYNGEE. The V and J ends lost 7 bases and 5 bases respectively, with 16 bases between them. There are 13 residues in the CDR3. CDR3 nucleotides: TGTGCCAGCGAAGGGACAACTTCCAACGAGCAGTACTTC. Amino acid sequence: CASEGTTSNEQYF.

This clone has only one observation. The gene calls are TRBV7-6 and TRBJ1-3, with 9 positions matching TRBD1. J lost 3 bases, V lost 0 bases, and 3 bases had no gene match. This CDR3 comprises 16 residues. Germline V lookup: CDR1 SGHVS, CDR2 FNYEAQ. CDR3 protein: CASSLAGTGFGNTIYF. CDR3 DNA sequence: TGTGCCAGCAGCTTAGCAGGGACAGGGTTTGGAAACACCATATATTTT.

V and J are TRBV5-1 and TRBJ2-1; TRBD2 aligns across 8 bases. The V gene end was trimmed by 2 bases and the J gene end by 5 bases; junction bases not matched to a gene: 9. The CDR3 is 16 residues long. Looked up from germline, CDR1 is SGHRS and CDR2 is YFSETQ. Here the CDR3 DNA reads TGCGCCAGCAGCTTCCTTCCCGGGGGGGTCGACAATGAGCAGTTCTTC. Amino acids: CASSFLPGGVDNEQFF.

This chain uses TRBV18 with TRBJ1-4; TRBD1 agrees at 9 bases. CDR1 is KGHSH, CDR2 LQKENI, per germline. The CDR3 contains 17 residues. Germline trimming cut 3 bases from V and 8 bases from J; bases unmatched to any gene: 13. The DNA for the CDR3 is TGTGCCAGCTCACCGGAGCCGGGACAGGGAATCTGGGAAAAACTGTTTTTT. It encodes CASSPEPGQGIWEKLFF.

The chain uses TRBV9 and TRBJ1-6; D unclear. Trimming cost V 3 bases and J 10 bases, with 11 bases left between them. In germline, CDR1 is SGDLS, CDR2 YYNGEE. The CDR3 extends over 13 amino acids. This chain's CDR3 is CASSADYLSPLHF. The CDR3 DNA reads TGTGCCAGCAGCGCGGACTACCTCTCACCCCTCCACTTT.

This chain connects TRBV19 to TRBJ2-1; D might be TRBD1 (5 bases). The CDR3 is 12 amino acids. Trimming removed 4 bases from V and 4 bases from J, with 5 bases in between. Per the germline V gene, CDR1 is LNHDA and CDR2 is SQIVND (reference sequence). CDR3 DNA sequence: TGTGCCAGTAGTAACAGGTACAATGAGCAGTTCTTC. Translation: CASSNRYNEQFF. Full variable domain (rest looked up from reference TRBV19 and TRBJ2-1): DGGITQSPKYLFRKEGQNVTLSCEQNLNHDAMYWYRQDPGQGLRLIYYSQIVNDFQKGDIAEGYSVSREKKESFPLTVTSAQKNPTAFYLCASSNRYNEQFFGPGTRLTVL.

CDR3 sequence: CASSPGGADYGYTF. The CDR3 nucleotides read TGTGCCAGCTCACCGGGAGGGGCCGACTATGGCTACACCTTC. The genes are TRBV18 and TRBJ1-2, with TRBD1 as a possible D gene (5 bases). Germline V lookup: CDR1 KGHSH, CDR2 LQKENI. This CDR3 is built from 14 residues. The ends were cut back, 3 bases at V and 3 bases at J, with 11 bases in the middle.

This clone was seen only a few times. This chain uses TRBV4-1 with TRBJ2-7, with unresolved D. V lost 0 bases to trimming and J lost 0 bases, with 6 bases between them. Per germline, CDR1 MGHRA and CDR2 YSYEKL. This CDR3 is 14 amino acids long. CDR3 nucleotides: TGCGCCAGCAGCCAAGAGGGCAGCTCCTACGAGCAGTACTTC. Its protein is CASSQEGSSYEQYF.

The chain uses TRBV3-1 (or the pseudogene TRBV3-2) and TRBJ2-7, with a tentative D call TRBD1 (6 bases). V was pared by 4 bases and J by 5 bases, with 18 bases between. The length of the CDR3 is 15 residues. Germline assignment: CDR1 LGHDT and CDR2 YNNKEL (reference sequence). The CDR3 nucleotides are TGTGCCAGCAGCCCATCCCCTACAGGGTTCGACGAGCAGTACTTC. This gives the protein CASSPSPTGFDEQYF.

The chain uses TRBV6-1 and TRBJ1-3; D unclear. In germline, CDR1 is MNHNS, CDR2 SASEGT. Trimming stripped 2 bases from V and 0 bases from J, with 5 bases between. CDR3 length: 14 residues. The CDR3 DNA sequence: TGTGCCAGCAGTGAACATTTCTCTGGAAACACCATATATTTT. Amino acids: CASSEHFSGNTIYF.

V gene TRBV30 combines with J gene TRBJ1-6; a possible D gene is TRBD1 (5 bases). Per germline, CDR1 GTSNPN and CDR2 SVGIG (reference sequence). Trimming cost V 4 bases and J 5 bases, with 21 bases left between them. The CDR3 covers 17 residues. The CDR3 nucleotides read TGTGCCTGGAATGACCCAGGGTACCGTATCGATAATTCACCCCTCCACTTT. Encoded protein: CAWNDPGYRIDNSPLHF. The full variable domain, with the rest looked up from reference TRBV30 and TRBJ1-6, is SQTIHQWPATLVQPVGSPLSLECTVEGTSNPNLYWYRQAAGRGLQLLFYSVGIGQISSEVPQNLSASRPQDRQFILSSKKLLLSDSGFYLCAWNDPGYRIDNSPLHFGNGTRLTVT.